These 32 T cell receptor beta chains share one sample of origin, sequenced in a study of radiotherapy plus CTLA-4 blockade in lung cancer. Libraries were prepared by immunoSEQ multiplex PCR; TCRdb keeps only in-frame clonotypes and omits some of them. The profile shows 50,000 to 65,000 clones, almost 85% of them singletons. The sample in question was peripheral blood, obtained from a patient treated with radiotherapy plus ipilimumab. The receptors here all came from a human donor with non-small cell lung cancer whose response to radiotherapy plus ipilimumab could not be evaluated.

The J gene is TRBJ2-1, the V gene TRBV30; D unresolved. The CDR3 is made up of 14 amino acids. Germline V lookup: CDR1 GTSNPN, CDR2 SVGIG (reference sequence). V was shortened by 0 bases and J by 5 bases, with 11 bases between the two germline ends. The CDR3 nucleotides read TGTGCCTGGAGTGTTGGCCCCCAACACAATGAGCAGTTCTTC. Amino acids: CAWSVGPQHNEQFF.

The chain carries TRBV2 and TRBJ2-7; TRBD1 aligns across 8 bases. The CDR3 length is 14 residues. Germline V gives CDR1 SNHLY, CDR2 FYNNEI. V trimming: 6 bases; J trimming: 4 bases; junction bases outside the gene matches: 8. CDR3 bases: TGTGCCAGCAGATTGGGACAGGTAGAATACGAGCAGTACTTC. This encodes CASRLGQVEYEQYF.

This chain uses TRBV7-7 with TRBJ2-5, with 7 bases matching TRBD1. The germline V gene encodes CDR1 SSHAT and CDR2 FNYEAQ (reference sequence). The length of the CDR3 is 13 residues. V shed 5 bases and J 5 bases; nucleotides not matched to a gene: 5. Written as DNA, the CDR3 is TGTGCCAGCAGCCTTGACAGGGCGGAGACCCAGTACTTC. It specifies CASSLDRAETQYF.

J is TRBJ2-2 and V is TRBV19, with D unresolved. Germline V gene data show CDR1 as LNHDA and CDR2 as SQIVND (reference sequence). Trimming removed 6 bases from V and 1 base from J, with 9 bases in between. The CDR3 is made up of 14 amino acids. CDR3 nucleotides: TGTGCCAGTAGGAACTCCGGGAACACCGGGGAGCTGTTTTTT. It yields the protein CASRNSGNTGELFF.

The chain links TRBV5-1 to TRBJ2-5, with 7 bases aligning to TRBD2. The CDR3 spans 14 residues. The V gene's germline CDR1 is SGHRS and CDR2 YFSETQ. Trimming at V came to 0 bases and at J to 2 bases, leaving 1 base not matched to a gene. DNA for the CDR3: TGCGCCAGCAGCTTGGGGGGGGGTCAAGAGACCCAGTACTTC. Protein sequence: CASSLGGGQETQYF.

V is TRBV5-6 and J is TRBJ2-5; no definite D call. Gene TRBJ2-7 matches the end of the DNA better, so the J call may be wrong. The CDR3 covers 13 residues. Germline V gives CDR1 SGHDT, CDR2 YYEEEE. This CDR3 reads CASSLTDIYEQYF. The CDR3, as DNA: TGTGCCAGCAGCTTGACAGATATCTACGAGCAGTACTTC.

This sequence joins TRBV19 and TRBJ2-2; D is perhaps TRBD1 (5 bases). CDR1 and CDR2 (germline): LNHDA, SQIVND (reference sequence). The V gene lost 3 bases and the J gene lost 6 bases, with 17 bases spanning the gap. This CDR3 spans 16 amino acids. The CDR3 reads CASSIVRARGSGELFF. The CDR3 DNA is TGTGCCAGTAGTATCGTCAGGGCAAGGGGATCCGGGGAGCTGTTTTTT.

The chain links TRBV30 to TRBJ2-7, with TRBD2 identical over 14 bases. Trimming cost V 0 bases and J 6 bases; bases outside gene matches: 10. Germline CDR1 reads GTSNPN; CDR2 reads SVGIG (reference sequence). CDR3 length: 17 amino acids. The DNA for the CDR3 is TGTGCCTGGAGTGTAGGGGGACTAGCGGGAGTGTATTCCGAGCAGTACTTC. Translated, it gives CAWSVGGLAGVYSEQYF.

This clone has just a few counts. The gene calls are TRBV7-9 and TRBJ2-7, with a weak D call TRBD2 (6 bases). Trimming left V 5 bases short and J 2 bases short, with 19 bases between. This CDR3 spans 16 amino acids. Germline V lookup: CDR1 SEHNR, CDR2 FQNEAQ (reference sequence). The CDR3 DNA is TGTGCCAGCAGCCTCAACTGGGCGGGAACGACCTACGAGCAGTACTTC. Protein product: CASSLNWAGTTYEQYF.

The gene calls are TRBV7-2 and TRBJ1-5; 10 nucleotides match TRBD1. Germline trimming cut 5 bases from V and 5 bases from J; bases unmatched to any gene: 12. This CDR3 has 17 amino acids. CDR1 and CDR2 (germline): SGHTA, FQGNSA. CDR3 in DNA: TGTGCCAGCAGCCGTGGACAGGGGGGACAACGTTATCAGCCCCAGCATTTT. Translated: CASSRGQGGQRYQPQHF.

This clone was seen only once. V is TRBV21-1 and J is TRBJ2-1; TRBD2 is taken as the D call from the table, unchecked against the DNA. TRBV21-1 is noted as a pseudogene. This CDR3 is built from 23 residues. The CDR3 coding sequence is TGTGCCAGCAGCAAAGAGGGGCAGGGCAGAAACCTTAGGACTAGGAGGCTTTACAATGAGCAGTTCTTC. Its protein is CASSKEGQGRNLRTRRLYNEQFF.

The gene calls are TRBV7-6 and TRBJ2-5; D perhaps matches TRBD1 (6 bases). V shed 4 bases and J shed 3 bases, with 12 bases lying between them. The CDR3 covers 14 residues. The germline V gene has CDR1 SGHVS and CDR2 FNYEAQ. CDR3 coding DNA: TGTGCCAGCAGCTCCGGGACAACGAAAGAGACCCAGTACTTC. This gives the protein CASSSGTTKETQYF.

J is TRBJ1-6 and V is TRBV7-2, with a weak D call TRBD1 (6 bases). This CDR3 comprises 15 residues. Per germline, CDR1 SGHTA and CDR2 FQGNSA. Trimming took off 2 bases at V and 5 bases at J, with 10 bases between the two ends. The CDR3 DNA reads as TGTGCCAGCAGCTTATTGTACAGGGATAATTCACCCCTCCACTTT. Its protein product is CASSLLYRDNSPLHF.

The rearrangement joins TRBV29-1 to TRBJ2-2; 9 bases match TRBD2. CDR1 is SQVTM, CDR2 ANQGSEA, per germline. This CDR3 comprises 14 residues. The V and J ends lost 5 bases and 4 bases, in that order; junction bases with no gene match: 5. This CDR3 is CSVRGAGGTGELFF. The CDR3 bases are TGCAGCGTTAGGGGAGCGGGGGGCACCGGGGAGCTGTTTTTT.

CDR3 coding DNA: TGCGCCAGCAGCTTTTTAGCGGGAGTCGGATTAAATGAGCAGTTCTTC. Translating gives CASSFLAGVGLNEQFF. This chain links TRBV5-1 with TRBJ2-1; 9 nucleotides agree with TRBD2. With V trimmed by 2 bases and J by 7 bases, 10 bases remained unmatched. Germline values: CDR1 SGHRS, CDR2 YFSETQ. The CDR3 spans 16 residues.

The rearrangement joins TRBV6-5 to TRBJ2-5, with D maybe TRBD2 (6 bases). Germline assignment: CDR1 MNHEY and CDR2 SVGAGI. The CDR3 has 16 residues. V was trimmed by 2 bases and J by 9 bases, leaving 22 bases between them. The CDR3: CASSYRSGVRPRAQYF. CDR3 in DNA: TGTGCCAGCAGTTACCGTTCGGGGGTGCGGCCTCGGGCCCAGTACTTC.

The table lists this clone with a count of one. The rearrangement links TRBV7-2 to TRBJ2-1, with TRBD1 identical over 7 bases. V was pared by 6 bases and J by 5 bases, with 4 bases of the junction left unmatched. CDR3 length: 13 residues. Looked up from germline, CDR1 is SGHTA and CDR2 is FQGNSA. The CDR3 nucleotides read TGTGCCAGCAGGCTAACAGGGGACAATGAGCAGTTCTTC. It encodes CASRLTGDNEQFF.

The chain recombines TRBV7-9 with TRBJ1-1; D might be TRBD1 (6 bases). V was clipped by 5 bases and J by 3 bases, with 13 bases between them. CDR3 size: 14 residues. Germline V gene sequence: CDR1 SEHNR, CDR2 FQNEAQ (reference sequence). CDR3 sequence reads: CASSLQGLYTEAFF. The CDR3 DNA is TGTGCCAGCAGCCTACAGGGTCTGTACACTGAAGCTTTCTTT.

V usage is TRBV7-9 and J usage is TRBJ2-3; D is undetermined. Trimming left V 1 base short and J 6 bases short, with 8 bases between. Germline V gene data show CDR1 as SEHNR and CDR2 as FQNEAQ (reference sequence). The CDR3 runs 13 residues. The CDR3: CASSLVQWDTQYF. CDR3 coding DNA: TGTGCCAGCAGCTTAGTACAATGGGATACGCAGTATTTT.

The chain has TRBV7-9 and TRBJ2-1; TRBD2 agrees at 7 bases. After removal of 5 bases from V and 4 bases from J, the junction contained 11 bases not matched to a gene. Per germline, CDR1 SEHNR and CDR2 FQNEAQ (reference sequence). The CDR3 sequence is 16 residues long. CDR3 protein: CASSPPGEREYNEQFF. For the CDR3, the DNA is TGTGCCAGCAGCCCTCCGGGGGAGCGGGAATACAATGAGCAGTTCTTC.

The chain uses TRBV7-2 and TRBJ2-1; 8 bases are shared with TRBD2. The CDR3 totals 15 residues. V shed 8 bases, J shed 2 bases, and the junction held 8 bases outside the gene matches. The germline gives CDR1 SGHTA, CDR2 FQGNSA. The CDR3 DNA is TGTGCCAGCTGCCCTACTAGCGGCCCCTACAATGAGCAGTTCTTC. Protein product: CASCPTSGPYNEQFF.

This chain links TRBV5-1 with TRBJ2-1; TRBD2 aligns across 12 bases. Germline V gives CDR1 SGHRS, CDR2 YFSETQ. Germline trimming cut 0 bases from V and 2 bases from J; bases unmatched to any gene: 0. There are 16 residues in the CDR3. In DNA form, the CDR3 reads TGCGCCAGCAGCTTGGCTAGCGGGGGGGCCTACAATGAGCAGTTCTTC. This encodes CASSLASGGAYNEQFF.

The chain recombines TRBV6-1 with TRBJ2-2, with D hard to call. Trimming removed 4 bases at V and 5 bases at J, with 8 bases between. The germline gives CDR1 MNHNS, CDR2 SASEGT. This CDR3 is 13 amino acids long. CDR3 loop: CASSGVFTGELFF. The CDR3 DNA reads TGTGCCAGCAGTGGTGTCTTTACCGGGGAGCTGTTTTTT.

The rearrangement links TRBV11-2 to TRBJ2-1; 8 positions agree with TRBD2. With V trimmed by 2 bases and J by 5 bases, 8 bases remained unmatched. There are 16 residues in the CDR3. CDR1 is SGHAT and CDR2 is FQNNGV in the germline V gene. CDR3 in amino acids: CASSLREAGVHNEQFF. CDR3 DNA sequence: TGTGCCAGCAGCTTACGGGAAGCGGGAGTGCACAATGAGCAGTTCTTC.

The rearrangement joins TRBV9 to TRBJ1-4; 9 bases agree with TRBD1. Trimming cost V 3 bases and J 3 bases; bases outside gene matches: 3. The CDR3 has 15 residues. Germline-derived CDR1 and CDR2 are SGDLS and YYNGEE. CDR3 nucleotide sequence: TGTGCCAGCAGCGGACAGGGGGTCGCTAATGAAAAACTGTTTTTT. This codes for CASSGQGVANEKLFF.

The chain is built from TRBV18 and TRBJ2-1; 10 bases are a match to TRBD2. Germline CDR1 KGHSH, CDR2 LQKENI. This CDR3 contains 17 residues. The ends lost 5 bases at V and 1 base at J; junction bases unmatched: 8. The CDR3: CASSSFGTSDSYNEQFF. DNA of the CDR3: TGTGCCAGCTCATCATTCGGGACTAGCGATTCCTACAATGAGCAGTTCTTC.

The rearrangement links TRBV5-1 to TRBJ2-1; 12 nucleotides match TRBD2. The trim removed 1 base at V and 8 bases at J, leaving 13 bases unmatched. The CDR3 is made up of 18 amino acids. Per germline, CDR1 SGHRS and CDR2 YFSETQ. The CDR3 coding sequence is TGCGCCAGCAGCTTGAGGCCCTGGCTAGCGGGAGGGCGCGATGAGCAGTTCTTC. Encoded protein: CASSLRPWLAGGRDEQFF.

The CDR3 sequence is CASKEETQYF. The DNA of the CDR3 is TGTGCCAGCAAGGAGGAGACCCAGTACTTC. The V gene is TRBV6-1, the J gene TRBJ2-5, with D unclear. This CDR3 spans 10 amino acids. Trimming left V 7 bases short and J 5 bases short, with 5 bases between. Germline lookup yields CDR1 MNHNS and CDR2 SASEGT.

The V call is TRBV18, the J call TRBJ1-2; TRBD1 matches at 8 bases. Germline trimming cut 2 bases from V and 8 bases from J; bases unmatched to any gene: 7. This CDR3 has 14 amino acids. The V gene's germline CDR1 is KGHSH and CDR2 LQKENI. The CDR3 spells CASSPAQGANGYTF. The DNA of the CDR3 is TGTGCCAGCTCACCAGCCCAGGGGGCGAACGGCTACACCTTC. Supplemented by reference TRBV18 and TRBJ1-2, the full variable domain reads NAGVMQNPRHLVRRRGQEARLRCSPMKGHSHVYWYRQLPEEGLKFMVYLQKENIIDESGMPKERFSAEFPKEGPSILRIQQVVRGDSAAYFCASSPAQGANGYTFGSGTRLTVV.

This chain connects TRBV29-1 to TRBJ1-2; no clear D gene. Trimming left V 2 bases short and J 4 bases short, with 11 bases between. The length of the CDR3 is 13 residues. The germline gives CDR1 SQVTM, CDR2 ANQGSEA. The CDR3 DNA is TGCAGCGTTGAACCTCCAGGCAGCTATGGCTACACCTTC. Amino acid sequence: CSVEPPGSYGYTF.

This sequence joins TRBV25-1 and TRBJ2-3; 8 bases are shared with TRBD2. V shed 1 base, J shed 2 bases, and the junction held 5 bases outside the gene matches. This CDR3 region has 16 residues. In germline, CDR1 is MGHDK, CDR2 SYGVNS. The CDR3 protein is CASSESLAGFTDTQYF. The CDR3 DNA is TGTGCCAGCAGTGAATCTCTAGCGGGTTTCACAGATACGCAGTATTTT.

The chain combines TRBV4-3 with TRBJ1-6, with D perhaps TRBD1 (6 bases). Germline V gene lookup returns CDR1 LGHNA and CDR2 YSLEER. Deletions cut 0 bases from V and 4 bases from J, with 13 bases between. CDR3 length: 17 amino acids. CDR3 coding DNA: TGCGCCAGCAGCCAAGATCGTTGGACAGCTTATAATTCACCCCTCCACTTT. Translation gives CASSQDRWTAYNSPLHF.